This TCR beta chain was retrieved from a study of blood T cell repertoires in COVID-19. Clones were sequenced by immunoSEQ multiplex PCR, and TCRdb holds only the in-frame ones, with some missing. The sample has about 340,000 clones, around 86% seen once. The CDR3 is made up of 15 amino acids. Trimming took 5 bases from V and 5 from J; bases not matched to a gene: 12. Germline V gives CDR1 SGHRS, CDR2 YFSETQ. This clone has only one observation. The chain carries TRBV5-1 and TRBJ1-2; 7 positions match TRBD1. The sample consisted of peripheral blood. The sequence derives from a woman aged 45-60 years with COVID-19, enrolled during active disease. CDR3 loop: CASRLISTGNYGYTF. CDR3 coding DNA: TGCGCCAGCAGATTAATATCGACAGGGAATTATGGCTACACCTTC.